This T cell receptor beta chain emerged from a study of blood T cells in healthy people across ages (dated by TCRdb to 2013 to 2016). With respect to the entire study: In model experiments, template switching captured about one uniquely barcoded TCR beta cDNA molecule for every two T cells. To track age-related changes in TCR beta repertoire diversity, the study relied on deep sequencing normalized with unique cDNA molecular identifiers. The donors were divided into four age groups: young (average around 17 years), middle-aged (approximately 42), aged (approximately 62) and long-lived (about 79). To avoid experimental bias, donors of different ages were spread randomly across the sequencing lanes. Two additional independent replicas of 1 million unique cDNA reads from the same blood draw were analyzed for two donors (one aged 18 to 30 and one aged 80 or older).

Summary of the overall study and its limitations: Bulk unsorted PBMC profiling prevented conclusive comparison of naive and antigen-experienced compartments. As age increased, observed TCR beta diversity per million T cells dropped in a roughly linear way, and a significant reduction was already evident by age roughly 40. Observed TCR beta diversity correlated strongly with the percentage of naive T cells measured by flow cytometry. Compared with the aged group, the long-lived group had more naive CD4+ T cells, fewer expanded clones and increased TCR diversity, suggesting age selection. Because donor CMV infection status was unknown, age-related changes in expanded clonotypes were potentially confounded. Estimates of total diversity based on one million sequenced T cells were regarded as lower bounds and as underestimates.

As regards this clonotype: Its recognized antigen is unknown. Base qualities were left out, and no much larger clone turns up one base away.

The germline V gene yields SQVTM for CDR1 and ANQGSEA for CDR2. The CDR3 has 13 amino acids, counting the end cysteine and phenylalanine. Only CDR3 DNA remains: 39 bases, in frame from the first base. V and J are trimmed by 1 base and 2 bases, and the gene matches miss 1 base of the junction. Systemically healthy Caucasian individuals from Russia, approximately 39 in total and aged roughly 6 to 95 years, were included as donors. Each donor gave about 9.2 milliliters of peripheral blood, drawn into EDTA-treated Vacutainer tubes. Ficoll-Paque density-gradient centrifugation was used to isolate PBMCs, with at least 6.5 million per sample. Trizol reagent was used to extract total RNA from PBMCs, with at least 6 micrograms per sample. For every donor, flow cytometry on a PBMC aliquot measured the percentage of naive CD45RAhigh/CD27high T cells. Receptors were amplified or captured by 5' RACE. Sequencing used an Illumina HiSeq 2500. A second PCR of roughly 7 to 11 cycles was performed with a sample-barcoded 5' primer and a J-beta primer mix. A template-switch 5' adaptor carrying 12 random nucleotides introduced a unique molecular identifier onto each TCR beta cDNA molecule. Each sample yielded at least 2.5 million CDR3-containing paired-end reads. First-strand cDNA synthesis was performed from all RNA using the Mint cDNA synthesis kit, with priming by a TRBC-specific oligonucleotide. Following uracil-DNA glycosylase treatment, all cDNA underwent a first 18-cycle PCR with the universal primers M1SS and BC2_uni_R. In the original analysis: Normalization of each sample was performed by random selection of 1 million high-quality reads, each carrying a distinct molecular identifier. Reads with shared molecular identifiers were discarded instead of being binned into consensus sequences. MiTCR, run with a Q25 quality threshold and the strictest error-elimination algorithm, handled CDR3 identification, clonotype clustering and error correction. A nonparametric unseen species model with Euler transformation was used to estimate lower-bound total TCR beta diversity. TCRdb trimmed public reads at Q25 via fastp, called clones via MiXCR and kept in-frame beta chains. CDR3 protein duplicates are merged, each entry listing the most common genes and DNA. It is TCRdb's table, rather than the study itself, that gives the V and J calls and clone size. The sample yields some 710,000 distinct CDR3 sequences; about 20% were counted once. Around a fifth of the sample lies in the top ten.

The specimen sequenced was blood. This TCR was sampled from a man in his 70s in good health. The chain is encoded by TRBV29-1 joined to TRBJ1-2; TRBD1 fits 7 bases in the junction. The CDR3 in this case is CSVEGDRNYGYTF. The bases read TGCAGCGTTGAAGGGGACAGAAACTATGGCTACACCTTC.